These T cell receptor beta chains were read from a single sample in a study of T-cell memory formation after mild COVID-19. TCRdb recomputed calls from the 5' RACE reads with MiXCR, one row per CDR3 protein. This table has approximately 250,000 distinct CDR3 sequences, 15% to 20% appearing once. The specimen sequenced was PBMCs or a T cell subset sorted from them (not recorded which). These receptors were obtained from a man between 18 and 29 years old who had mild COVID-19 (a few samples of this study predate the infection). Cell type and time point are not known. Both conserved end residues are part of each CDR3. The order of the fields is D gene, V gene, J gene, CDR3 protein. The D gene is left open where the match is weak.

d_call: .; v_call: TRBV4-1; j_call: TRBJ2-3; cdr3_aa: CASSQDGLAPTDTQYF
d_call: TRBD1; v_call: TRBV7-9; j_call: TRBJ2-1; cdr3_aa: CASSRGQGTPNEQFF
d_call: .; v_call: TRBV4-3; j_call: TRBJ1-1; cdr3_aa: CASSQGQGSTEAFF
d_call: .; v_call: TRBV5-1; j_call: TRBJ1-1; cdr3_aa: CASSLQGTNTEAFF
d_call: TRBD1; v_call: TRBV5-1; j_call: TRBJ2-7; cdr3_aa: CASSLASTGSYEQYF
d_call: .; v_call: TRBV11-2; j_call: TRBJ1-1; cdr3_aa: CASSLVGGGTEAFF
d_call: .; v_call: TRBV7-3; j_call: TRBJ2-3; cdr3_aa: CASSSPRDTQYF
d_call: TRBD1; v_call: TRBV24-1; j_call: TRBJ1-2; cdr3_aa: CATSDLEGGGIYGYTF
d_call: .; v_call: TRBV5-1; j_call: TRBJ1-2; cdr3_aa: CASSLSGKVGYTF
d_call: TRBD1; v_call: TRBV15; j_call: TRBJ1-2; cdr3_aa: CATSRRDREIYGYTF
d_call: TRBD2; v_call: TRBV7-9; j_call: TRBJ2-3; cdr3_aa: CASSLALSSGGSTDTQYF
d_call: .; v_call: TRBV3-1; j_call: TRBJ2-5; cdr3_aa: CASRGGLTLQETQYF
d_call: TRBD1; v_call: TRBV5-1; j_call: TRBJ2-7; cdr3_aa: CASSLTGGIDEQYF
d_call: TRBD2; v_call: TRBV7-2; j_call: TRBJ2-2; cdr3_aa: CASSLSLGLAANTGELFF
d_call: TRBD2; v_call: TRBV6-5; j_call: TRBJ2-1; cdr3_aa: CASSYSMTSGGWNEQFF
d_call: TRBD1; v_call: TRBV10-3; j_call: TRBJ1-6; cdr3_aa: CAISGTPGQGGNSPLHF
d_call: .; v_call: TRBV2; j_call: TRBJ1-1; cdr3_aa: CASRAGEFTEAFF
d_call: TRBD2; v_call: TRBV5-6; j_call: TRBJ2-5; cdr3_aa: CASSFGLAGGETQYF
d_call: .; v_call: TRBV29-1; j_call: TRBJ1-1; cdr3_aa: CSVRQGDTEAFF
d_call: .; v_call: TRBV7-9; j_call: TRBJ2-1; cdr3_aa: CASSRNSGYNEQFF
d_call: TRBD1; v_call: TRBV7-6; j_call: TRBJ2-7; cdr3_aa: CASSLEVRAGGSEQYF
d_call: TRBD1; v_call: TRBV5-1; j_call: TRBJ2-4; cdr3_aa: CASSSRGRGTAKNIQYF
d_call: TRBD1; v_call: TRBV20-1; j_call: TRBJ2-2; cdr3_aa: CSASQGAGTGELFF
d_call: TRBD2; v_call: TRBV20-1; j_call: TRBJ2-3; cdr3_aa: CSARDPAGGVDTQYF
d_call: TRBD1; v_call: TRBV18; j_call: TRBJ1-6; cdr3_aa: CASSSTGTYNSPLHF
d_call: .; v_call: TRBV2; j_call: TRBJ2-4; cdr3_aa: CASSFEGGKNIQYF
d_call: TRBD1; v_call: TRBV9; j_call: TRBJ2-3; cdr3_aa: CASSARGTGGPTDTQYF
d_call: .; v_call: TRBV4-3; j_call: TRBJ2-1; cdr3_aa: CASSQETRQGGYNEQFF
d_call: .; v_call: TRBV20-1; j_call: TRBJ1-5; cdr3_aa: CSAQQPNQPQHF
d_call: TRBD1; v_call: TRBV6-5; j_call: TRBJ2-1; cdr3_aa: CASSYLRDRVNEQFF
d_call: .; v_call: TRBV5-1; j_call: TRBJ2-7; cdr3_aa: CASSLGGGGRSNEQYF
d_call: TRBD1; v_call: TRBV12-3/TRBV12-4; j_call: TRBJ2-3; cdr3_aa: CASSWDRGRVTDTQYF
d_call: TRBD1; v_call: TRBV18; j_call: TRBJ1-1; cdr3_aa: CASSPPDRGTYSEAFF
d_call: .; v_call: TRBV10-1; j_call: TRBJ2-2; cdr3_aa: CASSESSLNTGELFF
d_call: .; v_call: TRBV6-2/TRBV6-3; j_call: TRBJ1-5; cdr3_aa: CASSWDAGSQPQHF
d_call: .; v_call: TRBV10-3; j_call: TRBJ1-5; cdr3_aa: CATSDNLRGNQPQHF
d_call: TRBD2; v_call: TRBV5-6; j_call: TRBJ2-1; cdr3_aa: CASSFPGTSGGADEQFF
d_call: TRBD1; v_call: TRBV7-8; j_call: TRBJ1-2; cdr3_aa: CASSLTGGNYGYTF
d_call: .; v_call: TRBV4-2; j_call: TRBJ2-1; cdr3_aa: CASSQVYNEQFF
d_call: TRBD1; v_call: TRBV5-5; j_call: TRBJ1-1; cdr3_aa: CASSPNRGLWNTEAFF
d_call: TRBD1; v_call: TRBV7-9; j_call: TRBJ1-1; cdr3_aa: CASSSDRTNTEAFF
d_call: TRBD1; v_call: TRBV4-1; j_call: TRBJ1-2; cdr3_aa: CASSQERTGGGYTF
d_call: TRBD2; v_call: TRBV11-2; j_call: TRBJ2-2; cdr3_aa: CASSSQLAGGTGELFF
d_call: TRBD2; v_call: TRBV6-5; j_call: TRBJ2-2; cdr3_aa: CASSYLPGGSAGELFF
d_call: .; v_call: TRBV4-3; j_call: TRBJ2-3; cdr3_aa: CASSQTPGVISTDTQYF
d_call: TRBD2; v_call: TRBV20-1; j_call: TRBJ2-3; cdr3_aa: CSVSGLAGAGRTDTQYF
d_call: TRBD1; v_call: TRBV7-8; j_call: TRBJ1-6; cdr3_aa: CASSFGTANSPLHF
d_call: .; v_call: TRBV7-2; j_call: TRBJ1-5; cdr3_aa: CASSGRGIGNQPQHF
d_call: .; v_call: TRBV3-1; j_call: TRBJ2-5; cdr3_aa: CASSPERETQYF
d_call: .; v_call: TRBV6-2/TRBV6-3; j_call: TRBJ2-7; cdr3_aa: CATRDATYEQYF
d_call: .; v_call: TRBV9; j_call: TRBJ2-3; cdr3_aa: CASSGGGGADTQYF
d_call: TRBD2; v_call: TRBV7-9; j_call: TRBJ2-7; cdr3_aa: CASSLARSGGAYEQYF
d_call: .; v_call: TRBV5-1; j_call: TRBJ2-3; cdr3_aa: CASSLVRDPSTDTQYF
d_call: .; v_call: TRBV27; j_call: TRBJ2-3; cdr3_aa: CASRPTVASTDTQYF
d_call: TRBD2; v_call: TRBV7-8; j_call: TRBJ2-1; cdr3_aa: CASSSSGGAHEQFF
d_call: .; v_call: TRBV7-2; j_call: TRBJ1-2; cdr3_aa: CASSFPSLYGYTF
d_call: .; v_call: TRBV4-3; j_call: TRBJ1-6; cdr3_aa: CASSQVIWGNSPLHF
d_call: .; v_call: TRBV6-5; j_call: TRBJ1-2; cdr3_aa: CASSLGGGPYGYTF
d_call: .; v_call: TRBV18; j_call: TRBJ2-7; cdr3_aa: CASSPSSATHEQYF
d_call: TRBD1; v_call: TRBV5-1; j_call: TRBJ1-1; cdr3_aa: CASSSKSGGSGTEAFF